This T cell receptor beta chain was retrieved from a study of Ad26.COV2.S vaccination and SARS-CoV-2 variants (dated by TCRdb to the early 2020s). About the investigation overall: Vaccine-arm donors came from COV1001, a multicentre, randomized, double-blind, placebo-controlled phase I-IIa trial of Ad26.COV2.S in healthy adults. Ad26.COV2.S was given intramuscularly at 5x10^10 or 1x10^11 viral particles, as a single shot or as two shots 56 days apart. The specificity and breadth of SARS-CoV-2-reactive T cell receptors after Ad26.COV2.S vaccination were assessed by TCRbeta repertoire sequencing. The TCR-sequenced set comprised around 30 samples: some 20 Ad26.COV2.S vaccine recipients, 5 placebo recipients and 8 SARS-CoV-2 convalescent individuals. Trial participants were randomized into five groups of five, in which low-dose or high-dose Ad26.COV2.S was given once or twice, or placebo was given on both occasions. Blinding of investigators to trial group allocation was maintained during experiments and outcome assessment. Summary of the overall study and its limitations: It was noted by the authors that total T cell responses may have been underestimated by the TCR breadth and depth analyses. Comparing responses between vaccine doses or regimens was not something the study was powered to do. After vaccination, substantial breadth of spike-specific CD8+ and CD4+ T cell responses was reported. Vaccine and placebo recipients had comparable non-spike TCR breadth, which fits with the vaccine containing only spike. Compared with placebo recipients, Ad26.COV2.S recipients showed higher spike-specific TCR breadth (P = 0.0014).

TCRbeta CDR3 regions were sequenced with the immunoSEQ Assay. After extraction, genomic DNA underwent amplification by bias-controlled multiplex PCR, followed by high-throughput sequencing. The paper's data handling went like this. To quantify the absolute abundance of every unique TCRbeta CDR3 region, sequences were collapsed and filtered. T cell fraction was estimated by normalizing TCRbeta template counts to usable DNA, which was measured by amplifying reference genes present in all nucleated cells. Repertoire TCRs were annotated as SARS-CoV-2-specific when V gene, CDR3 amino acid sequence and J gene were exactly matched to a known reactive TCR set. The reference SARS-CoV-2 TCR set was derived from MIRA and filtered for enrichment in COVID-19-positive ImmuneCODE repertoires, a step that removed public or cross-reactive TCRs. Using the MIRA antigens, annotated TCRs were further analysed by specific ORF or by position within an ORF. Depth was the summed frequency of annotated unique rearrangements, while breadth was defined as annotated unique rearrangements over total unique productive rearrangements. Two-sided Wilcoxon rank-sum tests were used to compare TCR breadth between groups. The table comes from immuneACCESS by way of TCRdb, which keeps in-frame sequences with V and J called. Part of the clones is missing from these tables; in studies checked, under half for an unresolved V gene and the rest for unknown reasons. That table is the source of V, J and clone size, and D and trimming were worked out from the DNA. Within this sample are some 340,000 clones, with 70% to 90% of them counted one time only. In total, the top ten clones hold 2.1% of the sample.

Note on this clone: The antigen it recognizes is unknown. No base-level quality is on record; no much larger clone is a single base apart.

Via the germline V gene, CDR1 is KGHSH and CDR2 LQKENI. The trim is 0 bases for V and 1 base for J, with a gap of 6 bases between the germline ends. Taken from cysteine to phenylalanine, the CDR3 has 14 residues. The only DNA kept is the CDR3, 42 bases in frame from the first base. According to the study, the label for this sample's treatment or condition signals: about 20 received Ad26.COV2.S at low or high dose, single or two shots; roughly five received placebo; per-sample allocation not given. For vaccine and placebo recipients, repertoires were sequenced using samples collected on day 63 after the first injection. Cohort 1b enrolled roughly 25 adults aged 18-55 years at a single site in Boston, USA, between 29 July and 7 August 2020. As a vaccine, Ad26.COV2.S was a replication-incompetent adenovirus type 26 vector that expressed a prefusion-stabilized SARS-CoV-2 spike protein derived from the original Wuhan strain.

Sample: peripheral blood, taken in a trial of Ad26.COV2.S vaccine versus placebo. The chain employs TRBV18 and TRBJ2-5, with the D gene too uncertain to name. The origin of this receptor is a person between 18 and 59 years old who received the Ad26.COV2.S COVID-19 vaccine or a placebo. The DNA reads as follows: TGTGCCAGCTCACCACCGTACGGCCAAGAGACCCAGTACTTC. It encodes CASSPPYGQETQYF.